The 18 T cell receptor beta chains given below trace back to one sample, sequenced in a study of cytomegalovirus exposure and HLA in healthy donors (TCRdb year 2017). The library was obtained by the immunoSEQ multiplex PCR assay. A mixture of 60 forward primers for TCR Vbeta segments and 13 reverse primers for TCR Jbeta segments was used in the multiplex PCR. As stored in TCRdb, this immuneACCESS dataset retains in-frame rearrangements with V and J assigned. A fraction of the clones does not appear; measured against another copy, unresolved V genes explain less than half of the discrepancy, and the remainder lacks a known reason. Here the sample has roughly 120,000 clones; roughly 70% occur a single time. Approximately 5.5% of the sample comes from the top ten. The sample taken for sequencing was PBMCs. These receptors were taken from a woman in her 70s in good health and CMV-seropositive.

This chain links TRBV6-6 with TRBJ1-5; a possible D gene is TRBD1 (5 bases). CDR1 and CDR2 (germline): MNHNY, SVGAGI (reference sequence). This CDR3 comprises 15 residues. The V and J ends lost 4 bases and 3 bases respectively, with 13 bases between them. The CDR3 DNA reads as TGTGCCAGCAGTTTACGCCAGGGTGCCAATCAGCCCCAGCATTTT. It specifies CASSLRQGANQPQHF.

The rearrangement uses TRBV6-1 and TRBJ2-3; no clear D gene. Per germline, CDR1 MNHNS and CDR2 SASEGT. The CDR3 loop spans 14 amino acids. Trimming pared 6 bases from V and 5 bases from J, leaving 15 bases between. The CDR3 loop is CASRPGGAQDTQYF. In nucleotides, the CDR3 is TGTGCCAGCAGGCCCGGTGGTGCCCAAGATACGCAGTATTTT.

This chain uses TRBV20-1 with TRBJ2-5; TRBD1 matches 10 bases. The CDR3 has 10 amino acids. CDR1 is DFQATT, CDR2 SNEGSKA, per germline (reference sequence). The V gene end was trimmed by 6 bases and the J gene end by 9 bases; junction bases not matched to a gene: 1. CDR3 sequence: CSAGTGAQYF. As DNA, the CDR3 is TGCAGTGCGGGGACAGGGGCCCAGTACTTC.

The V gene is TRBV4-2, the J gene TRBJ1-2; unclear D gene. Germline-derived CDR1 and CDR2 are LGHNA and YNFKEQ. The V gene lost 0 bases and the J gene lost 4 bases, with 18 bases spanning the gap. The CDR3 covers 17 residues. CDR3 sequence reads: CASSQDLSGEAFYGYTF. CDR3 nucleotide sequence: TGTGCCAGCAGCCAAGATCTTAGCGGAGAGGCCTTCTATGGCTACACCTTC.

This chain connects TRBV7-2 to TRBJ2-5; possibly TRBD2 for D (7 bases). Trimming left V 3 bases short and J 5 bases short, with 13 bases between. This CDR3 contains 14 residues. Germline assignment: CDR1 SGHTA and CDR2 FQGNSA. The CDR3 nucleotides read TGTGCCAGCAGCTTTTGGGGGGGCGGGGAGACCCAGTACTTC. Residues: CASSFWGGGETQYF. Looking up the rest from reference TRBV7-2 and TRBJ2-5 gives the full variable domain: GAGVSQSPSNKVTEKGKDVELRCDPISGHTALYWYRQSLGQGLEFLIYFQGNSAPDKSGLPSDRFSAERTGGSVSTLTIQRTQQEDSAVYLCASSFWGGGETQYFGPGTRLLVL.

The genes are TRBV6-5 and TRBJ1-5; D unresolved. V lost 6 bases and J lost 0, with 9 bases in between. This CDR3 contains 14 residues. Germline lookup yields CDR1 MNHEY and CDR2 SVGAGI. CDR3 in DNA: TGTGCCAGCAGGGCGGGTTATAGCAATCAGCCCCAGCATTTT. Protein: CASRAGYSNQPQHF.

The CDR3 here is CSVGQGGVGNTIYF. DNA for the CDR3: TGCAGCGTCGGACAGGGAGGCGTGGGAAACACCATATATTTT. The gene calls are TRBV29-1 and TRBJ1-3; 8 nucleotides agree with TRBD1. The CDR3 consists of 14 residues. The V and J ends lost 6 bases and 4 bases, in that order; junction bases with no gene match: 8. Germline assignment: CDR1 SQVTM and CDR2 ANQGSEA.

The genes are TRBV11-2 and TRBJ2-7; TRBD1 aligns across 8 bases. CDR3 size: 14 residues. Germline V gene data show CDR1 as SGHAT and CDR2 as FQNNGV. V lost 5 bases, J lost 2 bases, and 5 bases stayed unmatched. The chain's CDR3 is CASSPGTGAYEQYF. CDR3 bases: TGTGCCAGCAGCCCCGGGACAGGTGCCTACGAGCAGTACTTC.

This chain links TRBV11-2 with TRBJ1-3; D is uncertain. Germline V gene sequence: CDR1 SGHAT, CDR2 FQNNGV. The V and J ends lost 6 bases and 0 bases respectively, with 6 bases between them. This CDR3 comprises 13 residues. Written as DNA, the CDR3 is TGTGCCAGCAGTTCCTCCTCTGGAAACACCATATATTTT. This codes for CASSSSSGNTIYF.

CDR3 in DNA: TGTGCCAGCAGCTTAAACCCAGGGGTCATATACAATGAGCAGTTCTTC. It codes for CASSLNPGVIYNEQFF. The V call is TRBV11-2, the J call TRBJ2-1, with D possibly TRBD1 on 6 matching bases. The CDR3 spans 16 residues. The germline V gene encodes CDR1 SGHAT and CDR2 FQNNGV. Trimming removed 2 bases from V and 4 bases from J, with 15 bases in between.

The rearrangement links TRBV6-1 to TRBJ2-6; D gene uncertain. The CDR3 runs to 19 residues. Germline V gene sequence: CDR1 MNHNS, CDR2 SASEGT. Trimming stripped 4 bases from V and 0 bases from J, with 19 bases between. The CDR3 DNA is TGTGCCAGCAGTGCACAAGGCGGCAGATTCAGCTCTGGGGCCAACGTCCTGACTTTC. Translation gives CASSAQGGRFSSGANVLTF.

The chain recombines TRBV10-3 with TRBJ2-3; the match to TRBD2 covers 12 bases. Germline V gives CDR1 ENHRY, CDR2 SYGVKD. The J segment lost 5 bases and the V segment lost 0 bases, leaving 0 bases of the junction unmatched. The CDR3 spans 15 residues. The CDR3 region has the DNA TGTGCCATCAGTGAGTCGACTAGCGGGGGAGATACGCAGTATTTT. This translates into CAISESTSGGDTQYF.

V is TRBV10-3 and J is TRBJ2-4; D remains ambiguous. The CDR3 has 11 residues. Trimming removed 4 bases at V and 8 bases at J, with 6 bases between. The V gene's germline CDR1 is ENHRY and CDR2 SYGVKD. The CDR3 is CAISVGDIQYF. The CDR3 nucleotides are TGTGCCATCAGTGTAGGAGACATTCAGTACTTC.

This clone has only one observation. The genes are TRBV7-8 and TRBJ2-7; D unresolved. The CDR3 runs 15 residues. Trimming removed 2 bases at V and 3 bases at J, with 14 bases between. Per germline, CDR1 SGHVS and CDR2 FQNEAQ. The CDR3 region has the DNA TGTGCCAGCAGCTTACTCGGTTCCCTAGGCTACGAGCAGTACTTC. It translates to CASSLLGSLGYEQYF.

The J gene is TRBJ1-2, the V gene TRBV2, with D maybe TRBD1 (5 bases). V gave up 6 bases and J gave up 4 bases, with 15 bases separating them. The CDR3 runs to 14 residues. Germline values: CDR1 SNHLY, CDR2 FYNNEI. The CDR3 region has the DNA TGTGCCAGCAGGACGGAGGGGCCCCTCTATGGCTACACCTTC. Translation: CASRTEGPLYGYTF.

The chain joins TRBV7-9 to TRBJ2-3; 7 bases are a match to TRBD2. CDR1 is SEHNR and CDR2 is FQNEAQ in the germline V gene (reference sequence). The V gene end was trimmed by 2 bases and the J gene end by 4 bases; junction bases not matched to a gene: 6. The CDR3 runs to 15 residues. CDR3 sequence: CASSLRSGASDTQYF. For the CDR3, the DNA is TGTGCCAGCAGCTTACGAAGCGGGGCCTCAGATACGCAGTATTTT.

CDR3 bases: TGTGCCTGGAGTGTACTCACTTCACCCCTCCACTTT. Encoded protein: CAWSVLTSPLHF. This rearrangement joins TRBV30 to TRBJ1-6; D is unclear. V was shortened by 0 bases and J by 9 bases, with 6 bases between the two germline ends. The CDR3 is made up of 12 amino acids. The germline gives CDR1 GTSNPN, CDR2 SVGIG (reference sequence). Together with reference TRBV30 and TRBJ1-6, the CDR3 gives the full variable domain: SQTIHQWPATLVQPVGSPLSLECTVEGTSNPNLYWYRQAAGRGLQLLFYSVGIGQISSEVPQNLSASRPQDRQFILSSKKLLLSDSGFYLCAWSVLTSPLHFGNGTRLTVT.

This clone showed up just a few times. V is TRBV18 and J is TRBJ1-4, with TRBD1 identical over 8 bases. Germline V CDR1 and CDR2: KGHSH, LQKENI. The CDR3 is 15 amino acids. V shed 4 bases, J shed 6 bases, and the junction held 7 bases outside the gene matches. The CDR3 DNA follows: TGTGCCAGCTCACGTCTCGAGACAGGGGATGAAAAACTGTTTTTT. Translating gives CASSRLETGDEKLFF.